The 20 T cell receptor beta chains given below trace back to one sample, sequenced in a study of blood T cells in healthy people across ages. The use of a sample-barcoded 5' primer and a J-beta primer mix characterized a second PCR of roughly 7 to 11 cycles. TCRdb ran MiXCR on the 5' RACE reads and lists one entry per CDR3 protein. The data contain roughly 550,000 distinct CDR3 sequences, 20% to 30% of them singletons. The same data also contributed to another study, on T cells of mothers and their children.

The sequenced material came from blood. The receptors originated from a boy aged 5-17 years in good health.

CDR3 protein: CASSQVVGGIQYF. In DNA form, the CDR3 reads TGTGCCAGCAGCCAAGTAGTTGGGGGCATTCAGTACTTC. The J gene is TRBJ2-4, the V gene TRBV3-1; D might be TRBD1 or TRBD2, each matching 5 bases. Trimming stripped 1 base from V and 9 bases from J, with 10 bases between. CDR3 length equals 13 residues. Germline CDR1 and CDR2: LGHDT and YNNKEL (reference sequence).

The rearrangement uses TRBV5-1 and TRBJ2-5; D unclear. TRBJ2-1 matches the DNA end more closely, so the J call is doubtful. The CDR3 is 19 amino acids. In germline, CDR1 is SGHRS, CDR2 YFSETQ. The CDR3 region has the DNA TGCGCCAGCAGCTTGAGCTGGAGAACAGAACACAATGAGCAGACGGAGCAGTTCTTC. It translates to CASSLSWRTEHNEQTEQFF.

The sample holds a few counts of this clonotype. The chain employs TRBV6-2 or TRBV6-3 and TRBJ1-2, with D possibly TRBD1 on 6 matching bases. This CDR3 spans 15 amino acids. CDR1 and CDR2 (germline): MNHEY, SVGEGT. V was cut by 2 bases and J by 2 bases, with 12 bases left in between. The CDR3 nucleotides are TGTGCCAGCAGTTACACCCGGACAGCGAACTATGGCTACACCTTC. This encodes CASSYTRTANYGYTF.

This clonotype appeared a few times. J is TRBJ2-7 and V is TRBV4-1, with a possible D match to TRBD1 (5 bases). This CDR3 is built from 15 residues. The V and J ends lost 6 bases and 3 bases respectively, with 18 bases between them. Germline V gene sequence: CDR1 MGHRA, CDR2 YSYEKL. In DNA form, the CDR3 reads TGCGCCAGCAGTCCCATCGCAGGGAAAGGCTACGAGCAGTACTTC. Its protein product is CASSPIAGKGYEQYF.

This clonotype was seen a few times. This chain links TRBV5-1 with TRBJ2-7, with 9 nucleotides matching TRBD1. J gave up 1 base and V 5 bases, and 7 bases lay outside the gene matches. Per germline, CDR1 SGHRS and CDR2 YFSETQ. The CDR3 has 15 amino acids. The CDR3 bases are TGCGCCAGCAGTTTGATGGGGACAGGGTCCTACGAGCAGTACTTC. This codes for CASSLMGTGSYEQYF. The whole variable domain, filled in from reference TRBV5-1 and TRBJ2-7, reads KAGVTQTPRYLIKTRGQQVTLSCSPISGHRSVSWYQQTPGQGLQFLFEYFSETQRNKGNFPGRFSGRQFSNSRSEMNVSTLELGDSALYLCASSLMGTGSYEQYFGPGTRLTVT.

Turning to this clonotype: One end of the junction fails to match germline, which may point to a read error. The chain has TRBV28 and TRBJ1-1, with 8 bases lining up with TRBD1. The V gene's germline CDR1 is MDHEN and CDR2 SYDVKM. The CDR3 has 15 residues. The CDR3 bases are TGTGTCAGCAGTTTCAGGGGCAGGGGGCAGACTGAAGCTTTCTTT. This translates into CVSSFRGRGQTEAFF.

V usage is TRBV3-1 and J usage is TRBJ1-1; D is ambiguous. This CDR3 comprises 13 residues. V was trimmed by 1 base and J by 7 bases, leaving 10 bases between them. Looked up from germline, CDR1 is LGHDT and CDR2 is YNNKEL (reference sequence). The CDR3 bases are TGTGCCAGCAGCCAAGTCCCGACCGGTGAAGCTTTCTTT. Protein: CASSQVPTGEAFF.

V gene TRBV18 combines with J gene TRBJ2-5; no clear D. The J call may be wrong; the DNA end is better matched by TRBJ2-7. The CDR3 sequence is 13 residues long. Germline V lookup: CDR1 KGHSH, CDR2 LQKENI. The CDR3 here is CASSPAQTYEQYF. Written as DNA, the CDR3 is TGTGCCAGCTCACCGGCCCAGACCTACGAGCAGTACTTC.

The J gene is TRBJ2-5, the V gene TRBV4-1; no clear D gene. The tail of the sequence fits TRBJ2-7 better, so the J call may be wrong. The CDR3 is 12 amino acids. Germline V gene lookup returns CDR1 MGHRA and CDR2 YSYEKL. This CDR3 reads CASSHDGYEQYF. DNA of the CDR3: TGCGCCAGCAGCCACGACGGCTACGAGCAGTACTTC.

This clonotype was seen at least ten times. This rearrangement joins TRBV25-1 to TRBJ2-5; D ambiguous. Germline V gene sequence: CDR1 MGHDK, CDR2 SYGVNS. V was pared by 3 bases and J by 4 bases, with 12 bases between. There are 14 residues in the CDR3. CDR3 nucleotide sequence: TGTGCCAGCAGTGAGGAGAGGCTTTCAGAGACCCAGTACTTC. It translates to CASSEERLSETQYF.

This chain joins TRBV5-1 and TRBJ2-1; no clear D gene. The J call is doubtful: the DNA matches TRBJ2-7 better. The CDR3 runs 15 residues. Germline-derived CDR1 and CDR2 are SGHRS and YFSETQ. DNA of the CDR3: TGCGCCAGCAGCTTTGCGGCTCCCTCGCGCTACGAGCAGTACTTC. Translated, it gives CASSFAAPSRYEQYF.

This clonotype has only a few counts. The chain employs TRBV7-2 and TRBJ2-3, with 10 bases that match TRBD2. This CDR3 spans 19 amino acids. Germline V CDR1 and CDR2: SGHTA, FQGNSA. The ends lost 4 bases at V and 2 bases at J; junction bases unmatched: 15. The CDR3 here is CASSSPTSGVPRPTDTQYF. The CDR3 region has the DNA TGTGCCAGCAGCTCTCCAACTAGCGGGGTACCCCGCCCCACAGATACGCAGTATTTT.

This clonotype was observed a handful of times. The chain recombines TRBV6-5 with TRBJ2-3; D not resolved. The CDR3 loop spans 12 amino acids. V was cut by 5 bases and J by 9 bases, with 12 bases left in between. Germline CDR1 and CDR2: MNHEY and SVGAGI. CDR3 nucleotide sequence: TGTGCCAGCAGTCAAACCCCGGGCACGCAGTATTTT. Its translation is CASSQTPGTQYF.

This rearrangement joins TRBV19 to TRBJ1-1; D ambiguous. Germline-derived CDR1 and CDR2 are LNHDA and SQIVND (reference sequence). The length of the CDR3 is 14 residues. The V end lost 2 bases, the J end lost 1 base, and 8 bases lay between the germline ends. The CDR3 coding sequence is TGTGCCAGTAGTATATATCGGGGGAACACTGAAGCTTTCTTT. The encoded protein is CASSIYRGNTEAFF. The full variable domain, completed using reference TRBV19 and TRBJ1-1, is DGGITQSPKYLFRKEGQNVTLSCEQNLNHDAMYWYRQDPGQGLRLIYYSQIVNDFQKGDIAEGYSVSREKKESFPLTVTSAQKNPTAFYLCASSIYRGNTEAFFGQGTRLTVV.

The sample holds a few counts of this clonotype. This chain's CDR3 is CASTEPHNEQFF. In DNA, the CDR3 is TGTGCCAGCACCGAGCCGCACAATGAGCAGTTCTTC. V usage is TRBV7-2 and J usage is TRBJ2-1, with D hard to call. CDR1 and CDR2 (germline): SGHTA, FQGNSA. The CDR3 is 12 amino acids. Trimming took off 7 bases at V and 5 bases at J, with 9 bases between the two ends.

This clonotype has a count of ten or more. The gene calls are TRBV7-9 and TRBJ2-1, with 11 bases identical to TRBD1. From germline, CDR1 is SEHNR and CDR2 FQNEAQ (reference sequence). V shed 6 bases and J 7 bases; nucleotides not matched to a gene: 8. CDR3 length: 15 residues. CDR3 in DNA: TGTGCCAGCAGAGCCAGGGACAGGGGGTCTAATGAGCAGTTCTTC. Translation gives CASRARDRGSNEQFF.

J is TRBJ2-1 and V is TRBV28, with 10 bases matching TRBD2. From germline, CDR1 is MDHEN and CDR2 SYDVKM. Trimming removed 5 bases from V and 2 bases from J; junction bases left unmatched: 3. The length of the CDR3 is 15 residues. DNA of the CDR3: TGTGCCAGCAGTATCACTAGCGGGGCCTACAATGAGCAGTTCTTC. This encodes CASSITSGAYNEQFF.

V is TRBV28 and J is TRBJ2-5, with a tentative D call TRBD2 (5 bases). The J call may be wrong; the DNA end is better matched by TRBJ2-1. Germline CDR1 is MDHEN and CDR2 is SYDVKM. The CDR3 covers 16 residues. CDR3 residues: CASSPQRIKPYNEQFF. Here the CDR3 DNA reads TGTGCCAGCAGCCCCCAGCGGATAAAGCCATACAATGAGCAGTTCTTC.

The table lists this clonotype with a few counts. This chain joins TRBV24-1 and TRBJ2-1; D ambiguous. The J call is doubtful: the DNA matches TRBJ2-5 better. Per the germline V gene, CDR1 is KGHDR and CDR2 is SFDVKD. This CDR3 has 14 amino acids. CDR3 in amino acids: CATSDLYAQETQYF. For the CDR3, the DNA is TGTGCCACCAGTGATTTGTACGCGCAGGAGACCCAGTACTTC.

This clonotype was counted a few times. The chain uses TRBV20-1 and TRBJ1-6, with D perhaps TRBD1 (6 bases). This CDR3 is 14 amino acids long. V lost 6 bases and J 7 bases, leaving 16 bases between the germline ends. The germline CDR1 and CDR2 sequences are DFQATT and SNEGSKA (reference sequence). The CDR3 sequence is CSAERGQWNSPLHF. CDR3 coding DNA: TGCAGTGCCGAGCGGGGGCAGTGGAATTCACCCCTCCACTTT.